This T cell receptor beta chain is drawn from a study of T cells in Graves' hyperthyroidism and ophthalmopathy. To note about this clonotype: The junction does not match germline at one end; this may be a read error.

RNA transcripts provided the source from which TCR beta CDR3 regions were amplified. First-round RT-PCR targeting the TCR CDR3 was performed with the HTBI primer set. TCRdb re-called the multiplex PCR reads with MiXCR, one entry per CDR3 protein. The sample lists over 450,000 distinct CDR3 sequences, around 14% occurring once. This CDR3 is built from 16 residues. The germline CDR1 and CDR2 sequences are MGHRA and YSYEKL. This chain uses TRBV4-1 with TRBJ2-1, with 8 bases that match TRBD2. This receptor was obtained from a woman aged 18-29 years with Graves' hyperthyroidism. The sequencing sample was made of blood. CDR3 bases: TGCGCCAGCGGCCAAGGAGGAGCGGGGGATTACAATGAGCAGTTCTTC. It is translated as CASGQGGAGDYNEQFF.